These T cell receptor beta chains were read from a single sample in a study of CD8 T cells in ankylosing spondylitis. TCRdb ran MiXCR on the 5' RACE reads and lists one entry per CDR3 protein. The sample records roughly 39,000 distinct CDR3 sequences, less than 3% being singletons. Sequencing input: blood, either unsorted or a sorted T cell fraction (not recorded which). These receptor sequences come from a male donor with ankylosing spondylitis or in good health (not recorded which). Both conserved end residues are part of each CDR3. D genes are given only for firm matches. A clone size is listed for some rows: how often the clone was seen (once, few, many), or a class if it is expanded.

v_gene	d_gene	abundance	j_gene	CDR3nt	CDR3aa
TRBV9	-	-	TRBJ2-3	TGTGCCAGCAGCGTAGGCCCTAGTATAACAGATACGCAGTATTTT	CASSVGPSITDTQYF
TRBV9	-	large	TRBJ2-3	TGTGCCAGCAGCGTAGCGCCGGAGGGCACAGATACGCAGTATTTT	CASSVAPEGTDTQYF
TRBV9	TRBD2	-	TRBJ2-2	TGTGCCAGCAGCCTACAGACTAGCGGGAGATTCGGGGAGCTGTTTTTT	CASSLQTSGRFGELFF
TRBV9	-	many	TRBJ2-1	TGTGCCAGCAGCGTAGGTAATCGCGACCGCTTTCCTGAGCAGTTCTTC	CASSVGNRDRFPEQFF
TRBV9	TRBD1	many	TRBJ1-1	TGTGCCAGCAGCTCACAGGGGGCGGGGAACACTGAAGCTTTCTTT	CASSSQGAGNTEAFF
TRBV9	-	many	TRBJ1-1	TGTGCCAGCAGCCAAGGGTCGAACGGGGTCACTGAAGCTTTCTTT	CASSQGSNGVTEAFF
TRBV9	-	many	TRBJ2-1	TGTGCCAGCAGCTCAGACGCGGGACGGAATAGGGATTGGAATGAGCAGTTCTTC	CASSSDAGRNRDWNEQFF
TRBV9	-	many	TRBJ2-5	TGTGCCAGCAGCTTCGGACTTACCCAAGAGACCCAGTACTTC	CASSFGLTQETQYF
TRBV9	TRBD2	many	TRBJ2-3	TGTGCCAGCACCTATAGCGGGAGCAACACAGATACGCAGTATTTT	CASTYSGSNTDTQYF
TRBV9	TRBD2	many	TRBJ2-3	TGTGCCAGCAGCGTAGTAGGTCTAGCGGGAGCCGATACGCAGTATTTT	CASSVVGLAGADTQYF
TRBV9	-	many	TRBJ2-3	TGTGCCAGCAGCGGTACAGGCCCCCTCCTCACAGATACGCAGTATTTT	CASSGTGPLLTDTQYF
TRBV9	TRBD1	many	TRBJ2-1	TGTGCCAGCAGCGAGGGACAGGGTGGTTACAATGAGCAGTTCTTC	CASSEGQGGYNEQFF
TRBV9	-	many	TRBJ2-1	TGTGCCAGCAGCGCCACAGGGTCGGTTGAGCAGTTCTTC	CASSATGSVEQFF
TRBV9	TRBD2	few	TRBJ2-1	TGTGCCAGCACCGCCCGGACTAGCGGGAGCTATGAGCAGTTCTTC	CASTARTSGSYEQFF
TRBV9	-	many	TRBJ2-5	TGTGCCAGCAGCGTAGGGCAGGGAGGCCGGGAGACCCAGTACTTC	CASSVGQGGRETQYF
TRBV9	TRBD1	many	TRBJ1-4	TGTGCCAGCAGCGCGACGGGACAGGGATATGAAAAACTGTTTTTT	CASSATGQGYEKLFF
TRBV9	TRBD2	many	TRBJ2-3	TGTGCCAGCAGCCCCCCAACTAGCGGGAGTAGCGCAGATACGCAGTATTTT	CASSPPTSGSSADTQYF
TRBV9	-	-	TRBJ2-1	TGTGCCAGCAGCGTAGCCGCTTTAGCGCCCTCCTACAATGAGCAGTTCTTC	CASSVAALAPSYNEQFF
TRBV9	TRBD1	many	TRBJ2-2	TGTGCCAGCAGCGTCCCCAGGGGGCTGGACACCGGGGAGCTGTTTTTT	CASSVPRGLDTGELFF
TRBV9	TRBD1	many	TRBJ2-7	TGTGCCAGCAGCGGGAAGAAGGGGGCTCCCTCCTACGAGCAGTACTTC	CASSGKKGAPSYEQYF
TRBV9	TRBD1	many	TRBJ1-4	TGTGCCAGCAGCGTAGCAGGGGGACAGGCGAATGAAAAACTGTTTTTT	CASSVAGGQANEKLFF
TRBV9	TRBD2	many	TRBJ2-2	TGTGCCAGCAGCGCCCTCTCTAGCGGGAGGGCCGACGGGGAGCTGTTTTTT	CASSALSSGRADGELFF
TRBV9	-	many	TRBJ2-1	TGTGCCAGCAGCGCCCCGTGGCTAGCCGATGAGCAGTTCTTC	CASSAPWLADEQFF
TRBV9	-	many	TRBJ2-5	TGTGCCAGCAGCGTAAAGCCGACAGTCCAAGAGACCCAGTACTTC	CASSVKPTVQETQYF
TRBV9	-	many	TRBJ2-2	TGTGCCAGCAGCGCCACAGGGTCCGGGGAGCTGTTTTTT	CASSATGSGELFF
TRBV9	-	many	TRBJ2-4	TGTGCCAGCAGCGTAGGGGGACTAGCCAAAAACATTCAGTACTTC	CASSVGGLAKNIQYF
TRBV9	-	many	TRBJ2-7	TGTGCCAGCAGCCCACAGGGTACGCTATCCTACGAGCAGTACTTC	CASSPQGTLSYEQYF
TRBV9	TRBD1	many	TRBJ1-5	TGTGCCAGCAGCGCCGGACGAGGGGGCCGCAATCAGCCCCAGCATTTT	CASSAGRGGRNQPQHF
TRBV9	-	many	TRBJ2-2	TGTGCCAGCAGCGTAGAGGGGACCGGGGAGCTGTTTTTT	CASSVEGTGELFF
TRBV9	TRBD1	many	TRBJ2-7	TGTGCCAGCAGCGCCCGGGACAGGGGCCACGAGCAGTACTTC	CASSARDRGHEQYF
TRBV9	-	many	TRBJ2-2	TGTGCCAGCAGCGCGGACCGGGCCCAGGGAGCGGGGGAGCTGTTTTTT	CASSADRAQGAGELFF
TRBV9	-	many	TRBJ2-2	TGTGCCAGCAGCGTAGACGTGGGCCACACCGGGGAGCTGTTTTTT	CASSVDVGHTGELFF
TRBV9	-	many	TRBJ2-2	TGTGCCAGCAGCGTAGAGTCAGGGAACACCGGGGAGCTGTTTTTT	CASSVESGNTGELFF
TRBV9	-	many	TRBJ1-2	TGTGCCAGCAGCGGCCGACAGGCTAACTATGGCTACACCTTC	CASSGRQANYGYTF
TRBV9	TRBD1	many	TRBJ2-2	TGTGCCAGCAGCCTCGGACAGGGGGCGGGGACCGGGGAGCTGTTTTTT	CASSLGQGAGTGELFF
TRBV21-1	-	many	TRBJ2-7	TGTGCCAGCAGCAAAGCCAGCGGGATGGTTTACGAGCAGTACTTC	CASSKASGMVYEQYF